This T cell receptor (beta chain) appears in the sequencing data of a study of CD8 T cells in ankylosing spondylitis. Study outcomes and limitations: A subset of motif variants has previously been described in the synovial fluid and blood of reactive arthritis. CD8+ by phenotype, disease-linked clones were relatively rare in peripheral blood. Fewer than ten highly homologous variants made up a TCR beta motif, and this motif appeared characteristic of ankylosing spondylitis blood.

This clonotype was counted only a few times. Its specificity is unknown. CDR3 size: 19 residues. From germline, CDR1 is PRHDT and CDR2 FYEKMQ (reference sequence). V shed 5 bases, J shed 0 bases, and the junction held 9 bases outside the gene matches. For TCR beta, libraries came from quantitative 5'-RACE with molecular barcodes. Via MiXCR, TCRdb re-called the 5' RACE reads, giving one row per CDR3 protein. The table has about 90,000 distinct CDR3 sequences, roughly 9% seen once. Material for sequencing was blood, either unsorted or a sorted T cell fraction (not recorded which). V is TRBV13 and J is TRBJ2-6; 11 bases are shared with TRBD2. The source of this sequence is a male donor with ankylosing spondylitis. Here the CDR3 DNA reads TGTGCCAGCAGCCAAGGACTAGCGGGCCCTTCCTCTGGGGCCAACGTCCTGACTTTC. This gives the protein CASSQGLAGPSSGANVLTF.